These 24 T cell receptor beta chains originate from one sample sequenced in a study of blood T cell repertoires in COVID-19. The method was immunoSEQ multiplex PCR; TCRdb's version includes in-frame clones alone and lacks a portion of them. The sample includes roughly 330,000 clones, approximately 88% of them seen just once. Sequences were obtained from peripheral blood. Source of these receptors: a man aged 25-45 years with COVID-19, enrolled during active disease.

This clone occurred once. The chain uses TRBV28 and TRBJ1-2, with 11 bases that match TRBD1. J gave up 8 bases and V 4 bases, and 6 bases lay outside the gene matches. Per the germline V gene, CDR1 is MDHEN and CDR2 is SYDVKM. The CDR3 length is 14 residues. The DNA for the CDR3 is TGTGCCAGCAGTTCAGGACAGGGGGCGGGAGGCTACACCTTC. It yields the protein CASSSGQGAGGYTF.

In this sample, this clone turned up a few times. The CDR3 sequence is CASSQVGLAGIYEQYF. The CDR3 bases are TGTGCCAGCAGCCAAGTAGGGCTAGCGGGGATCTACGAGCAGTACTTC. V is TRBV4-2 and J is TRBJ2-7; TRBD2 matches at 9 bases. CDR1 and CDR2 from the germline V gene are LGHNA and YNFKEQ. V was clipped by 1 base and J by 3 bases; unmatched bases: 7. The CDR3 loop spans 16 amino acids.

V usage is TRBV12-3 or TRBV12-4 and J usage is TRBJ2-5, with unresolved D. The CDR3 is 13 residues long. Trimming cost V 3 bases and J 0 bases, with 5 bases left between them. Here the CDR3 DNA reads TGTGCCAGCAGTTTTCAGTACCAAGAGACCCAGTACTTC. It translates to CASSFQYQETQYF.

CDR3 loop: CASSLRGGSQPQHF. CDR3 DNA sequence: TGCGCCAGCAGCTTGCGTGGAGGCAGCCAGCCCCAGCATTTT. The gene calls are TRBV5-1 and TRBJ1-5; D is ambiguous. The CDR3 is made up of 14 amino acids. CDR1 is SGHRS, CDR2 YFSETQ, per germline. Trimming took 1 base from V and 7 from J, leaving 12 bases between them.

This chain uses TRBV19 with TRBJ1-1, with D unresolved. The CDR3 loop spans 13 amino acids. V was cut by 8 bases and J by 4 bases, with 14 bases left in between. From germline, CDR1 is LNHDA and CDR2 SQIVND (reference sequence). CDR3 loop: CASLALPGTEAFF. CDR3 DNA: TGTGCCAGTCTAGCCCTCCCTGGCACTGAAGCTTTCTTT.

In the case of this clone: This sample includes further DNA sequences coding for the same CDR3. DNA for the CDR3: TGTGCCAGCTCACGGGACAGCAACACTGAAGCTTTCTTT. Protein sequence: CASSRDSNTEAFF. The V and J genes are TRBV18 and TRBJ1-1, with 7 bases identical to TRBD1. The germline gives CDR1 KGHSH, CDR2 LQKENI. V lost 4 bases, J lost 2 bases, and 1 base stayed unmatched. This CDR3 has 13 amino acids.

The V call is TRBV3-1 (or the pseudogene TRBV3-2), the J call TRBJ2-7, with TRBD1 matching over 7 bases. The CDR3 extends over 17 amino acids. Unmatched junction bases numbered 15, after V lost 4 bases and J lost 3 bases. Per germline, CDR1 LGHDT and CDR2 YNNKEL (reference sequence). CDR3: CASSRRPGRTGLYEQYF. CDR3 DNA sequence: TGTGCCAGCAGCCGAAGACCAGGCCGGACAGGCCTCTACGAGCAGTACTTC.

The CDR3 bases are TGTGCCAGCAGCTTATTTATGGAAGGGGGCTATGGCTACACCTTC. Translation gives CASSLFMEGGYGYTF. The chain is built from TRBV7-2 and TRBJ1-2; D may be TRBD1 (6 bases). Germline V gene sequence: CDR1 SGHTA, CDR2 FQGNSA. V was trimmed by 2 bases and J by 4 bases, leaving 14 bases between them. The CDR3 loop spans 15 amino acids.

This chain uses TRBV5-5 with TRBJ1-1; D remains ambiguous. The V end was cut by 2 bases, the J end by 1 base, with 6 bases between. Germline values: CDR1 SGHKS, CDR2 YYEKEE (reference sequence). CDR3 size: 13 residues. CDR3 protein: CASSFSGNTEAFF. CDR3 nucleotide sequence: TGTGCCAGCAGCTTCAGTGGGAACACTGAAGCTTTCTTT.

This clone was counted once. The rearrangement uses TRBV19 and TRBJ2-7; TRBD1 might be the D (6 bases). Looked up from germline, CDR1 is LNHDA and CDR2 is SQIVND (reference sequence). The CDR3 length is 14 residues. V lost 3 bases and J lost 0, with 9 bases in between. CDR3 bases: TGTGCCAGTAGTATGGGCAGGGGCTCCTACGAGCAGTACTTC. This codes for CASSMGRGSYEQYF.

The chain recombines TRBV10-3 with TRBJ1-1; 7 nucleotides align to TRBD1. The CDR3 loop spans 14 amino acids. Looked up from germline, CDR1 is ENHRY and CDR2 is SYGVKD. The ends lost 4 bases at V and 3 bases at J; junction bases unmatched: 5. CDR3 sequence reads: CAISVSGGDTEAFF. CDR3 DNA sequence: TGTGCCATCAGTGTTTCAGGGGGAGACACTGAAGCTTTCTTT.

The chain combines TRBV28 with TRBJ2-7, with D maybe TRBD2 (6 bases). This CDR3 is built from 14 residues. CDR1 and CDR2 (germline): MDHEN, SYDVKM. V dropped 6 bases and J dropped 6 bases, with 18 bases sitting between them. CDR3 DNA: TGTGCCAGCAGCGGGGCTAGCGAGATCGGCGAGCAGTACTTC. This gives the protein CASSGASEIGEQYF.

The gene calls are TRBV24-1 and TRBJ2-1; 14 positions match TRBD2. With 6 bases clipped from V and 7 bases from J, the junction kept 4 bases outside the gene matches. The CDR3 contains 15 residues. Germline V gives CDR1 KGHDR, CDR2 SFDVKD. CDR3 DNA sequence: TGTGCCACCAGTACCGGGACTAGCGGGAGTAATGAGCAGTTCTTC. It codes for CATSTGTSGSNEQFF.

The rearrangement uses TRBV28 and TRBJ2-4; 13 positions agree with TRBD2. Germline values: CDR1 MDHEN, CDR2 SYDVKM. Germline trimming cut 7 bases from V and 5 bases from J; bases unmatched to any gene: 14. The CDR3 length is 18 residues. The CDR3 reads CASTPLAGGPSGENIQYF. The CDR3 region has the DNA TGTGCCAGCACCCCACTAGCGGGGGGGCCTTCTGGCGAAAACATTCAGTACTTC.

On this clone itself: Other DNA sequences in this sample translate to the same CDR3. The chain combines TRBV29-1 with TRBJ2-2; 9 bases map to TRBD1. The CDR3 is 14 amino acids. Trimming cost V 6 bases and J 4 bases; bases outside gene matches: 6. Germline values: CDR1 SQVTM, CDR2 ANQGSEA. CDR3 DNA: TGCAGCGTGGAGGGACAGGGACCCACCGGGGAGCTGTTTTTT. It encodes CSVEGQGPTGELFF.

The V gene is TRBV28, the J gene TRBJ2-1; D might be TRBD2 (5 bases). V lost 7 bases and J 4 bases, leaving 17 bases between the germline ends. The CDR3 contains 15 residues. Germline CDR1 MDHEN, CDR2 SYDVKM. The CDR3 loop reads CASTPPPGRYNEQFF. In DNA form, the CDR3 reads TGTGCCAGCACCCCTCCGCCGGGAAGATACAATGAGCAGTTCTTC.

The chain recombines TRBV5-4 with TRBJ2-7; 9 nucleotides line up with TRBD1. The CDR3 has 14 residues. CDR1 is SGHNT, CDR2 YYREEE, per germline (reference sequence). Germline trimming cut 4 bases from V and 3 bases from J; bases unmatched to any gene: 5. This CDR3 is CASSIQGASYEQYF. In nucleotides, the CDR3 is TGTGCCAGCAGCATACAGGGGGCGAGCTACGAGCAGTACTTC.

Here the CDR3 reads CASSIPQGVGSNQPQHF. The CDR3 DNA sequence: TGTGCCAGTAGTATACCACAGGGGGTCGGAAGCAATCAGCCCCAGCATTTT. This rearrangement joins TRBV19 to TRBJ1-5; 8 nucleotides match TRBD1. Germline CDR1 LNHDA, CDR2 SQIVND (reference sequence). CDR3 size: 17 residues. The trim removed 2 bases at V and 1 base at J, leaving 7 bases unmatched.

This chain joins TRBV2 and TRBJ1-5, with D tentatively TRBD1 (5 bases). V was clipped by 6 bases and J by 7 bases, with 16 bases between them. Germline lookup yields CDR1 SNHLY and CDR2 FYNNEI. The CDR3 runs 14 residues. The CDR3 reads CASSNAGPEQPQHF. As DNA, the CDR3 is TGTGCCAGCAGCAACGCAGGGCCGGAGCAGCCCCAGCATTTT. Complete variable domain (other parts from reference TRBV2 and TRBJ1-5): EPEVTQTPSHQVTQMGQEVILRCVPISNHLYFYWYRQILGQKVEFLVSFYNNEISEKSEIFDDQFSVERPDGSNFTLKIRSTKLEDSAMYFCASSNAGPEQPQHFGDGTRLSIL.

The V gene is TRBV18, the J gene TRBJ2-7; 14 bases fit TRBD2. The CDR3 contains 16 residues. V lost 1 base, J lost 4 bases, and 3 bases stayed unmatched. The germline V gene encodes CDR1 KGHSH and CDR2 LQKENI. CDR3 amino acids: CASSPQGTSGSYEQYF. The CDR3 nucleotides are TGTGCCAGCTCACCACAGGGGACTAGCGGGAGTTACGAGCAGTACTTC.

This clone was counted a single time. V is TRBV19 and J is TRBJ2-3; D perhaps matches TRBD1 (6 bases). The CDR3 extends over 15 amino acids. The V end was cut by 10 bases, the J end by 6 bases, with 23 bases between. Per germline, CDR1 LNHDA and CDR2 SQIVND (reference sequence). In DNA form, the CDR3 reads TGTGCCACACGGGACACCTCTCGGGCGAAGGATACGCAGTATTTT. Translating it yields CATRDTSRAKDTQYF.

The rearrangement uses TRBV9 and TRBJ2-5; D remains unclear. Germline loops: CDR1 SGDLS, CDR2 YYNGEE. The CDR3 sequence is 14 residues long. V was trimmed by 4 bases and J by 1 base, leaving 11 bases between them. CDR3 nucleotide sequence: TGTGCCAGCAGCCCCTTACAGATCCAAGAGACCCAGTACTTC. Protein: CASSPLQIQETQYF.

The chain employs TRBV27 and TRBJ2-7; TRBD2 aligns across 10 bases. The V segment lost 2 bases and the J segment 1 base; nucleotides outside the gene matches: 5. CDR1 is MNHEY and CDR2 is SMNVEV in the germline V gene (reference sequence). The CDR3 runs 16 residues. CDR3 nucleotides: TGTGCCAGCAGTTTAGGGACGGGACTAGCGTCCTACGAGCAGTACTTC. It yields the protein CASSLGTGLASYEQYF.

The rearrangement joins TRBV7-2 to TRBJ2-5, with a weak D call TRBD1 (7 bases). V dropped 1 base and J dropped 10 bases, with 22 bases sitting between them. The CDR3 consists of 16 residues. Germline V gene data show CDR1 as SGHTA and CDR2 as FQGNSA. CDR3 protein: CASSLGGRGVPGGQYF. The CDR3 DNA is TGTGCCAGCAGCTTAGGAGGGCGGGGAGTACCAGGGGGCCAGTACTTC.